The 29 T cell receptor beta chains below come from one sample, sequenced in a study of shared clonotypes between healthy human individuals. This table comes from immunoSEQ multiplex PCR, and its TCRdb copy is limited to in-frame clones, with some not included. The sample has over a million clones, about three quarters seen once; the top ten hold 1.4% to 1.5%. Sequencing was performed on memory CD4+ T cells sorted from blood. The subset denotes: CD45RA-negative fraction. These receptor sequences come from a man aged 18 to 30 in good health.

This rearrangement joins TRBV5-5 to TRBJ1-5; tentative D call: TRBD1 (6 bases). The CDR3 is 15 amino acids. Trimming pared 0 bases from V and 0 bases from J, leaving 7 bases between. Germline CDR1 and CDR2: SGHKS and YYEKEE (reference sequence). This chain's CDR3 is CASSLGGPSNQPQHF. For the CDR3, the DNA is TGTGCCAGCAGCTTGGGGGGGCCTAGCAATCAGCCCCAGCATTTT.

V and J are TRBV28 and TRBJ2-1, with D perhaps matching TRBD2 (5 bases). CDR3 length: 16 amino acids. Looked up from germline, CDR1 is MDHEN and CDR2 is SYDVKM. V lost 2 bases, J lost 0 bases, and 11 bases lay in between. The CDR3 sequence: CASSLGGRSSYNEQFF. CDR3 sequence (DNA): TGTGCCAGCAGTTTAGGAGGCAGGAGCTCCTACAATGAGCAGTTCTTC.

The chain carries TRBV29-1 and TRBJ1-2; tentative D call: TRBD1 (6 bases). The germline V gene has CDR1 SQVTM and CDR2 ANQGSEA. Trimming removed 6 bases from V and 7 bases from J, with 21 bases in between. The CDR3 totals 14 residues. The CDR3 reads CSVVTGPVSRGYTF. The CDR3 DNA is TGCAGCGTAGTAACAGGGCCGGTATCGCGTGGCTACACCTTC.

This chain joins TRBV6-1 and TRBJ2-7, with unresolved D. V gave up 8 bases and J gave up 0 bases, with 17 bases separating them. In germline, CDR1 is MNHNS, CDR2 SASEGT. The CDR3 is 15 residues long. The CDR3 loop is CASGVRSLSSYEQYF. The CDR3 nucleotides are TGTGCCAGCGGAGTCAGGTCATTGAGCTCCTACGAGCAGTACTTC.

The CDR3 DNA reads as TGTGCCAGCAGTGATCCTAATCCTACCGGGGAGCTGTTTTTT. This gives the protein CASSDPNPTGELFF. V and J are TRBV25-1 and TRBJ2-2; unclear D gene. The germline CDR1 and CDR2 sequences are MGHDK and SYGVNS. This CDR3 comprises 14 residues. The ends were cut back, 3 bases at V and 5 bases at J, with 10 bases in the middle. The full variable domain, completed using reference TRBV25-1 and TRBJ2-2, is EADIYQTPRYLVIGTGKKITLECSQTMGHDKMYWYQQDPGMELHLIHYSYGVNSTEKGDLSSESTVSRIRTEHFPLTLESARPSHTSQYLCASSDPNPTGELFFGEGSRLTVL.

Here the CDR3 reads CAWSAGQLRTEAFF. CDR3 DNA sequence: TGTGCCTGGAGTGCAGGACAGCTGCGGACTGAAGCTTTCTTT. V gene TRBV30 combines with J gene TRBJ1-1; D may be TRBD1 (6 bases). Between the trimmed V and J ends, which lost 1 base and 5 bases, there was a span of 14 bases. This CDR3 comprises 14 residues. In germline, CDR1 is GTSNPN, CDR2 SVGIG (reference sequence).

This clone was found once. The chain employs TRBV7-2 and TRBJ2-5; TRBD1 is a possible D gene (6 bases). Looked up from germline, CDR1 is SGHTA and CDR2 is FQGNSA. V was trimmed by 4 bases and J by 1 base, leaving 16 bases between them. The CDR3 is made up of 16 amino acids. The CDR3 spells CASSYISGVSQETQYF. In nucleotides, the CDR3 is TGTGCCAGCAGCTACATATCAGGGGTTTCCCAAGAGACCCAGTACTTC.

CDR3 in amino acids: CASSTLTGGKYEQYF. CDR3 DNA: TGTGCCAGCAGCACCCTGACAGGGGGCAAGTACGAGCAGTACTTC. V and J are TRBV5-6 and TRBJ2-7; TRBD1 aligns across 10 bases. CDR1 is SGHDT and CDR2 is YYEEEE in the germline V gene. V dropped 4 bases and J dropped 4; count of bases not matched to a gene: 8. CDR3 size: 15 residues.

This clone was counted a few times. The J gene is TRBJ2-5, the V gene TRBV30, with D possibly TRBD1 on 6 matching bases. V was cut by 2 bases and J by 1 base, with 14 bases left in between. The CDR3 sequence is 15 residues long. The germline gives CDR1 GTSNPN, CDR2 SVGIG (reference sequence). Here the CDR3 reads CAWSFTGSFQETQYF. The CDR3 region has the DNA TGTGCCTGGAGTTTCACAGGGTCCTTCCAAGAGACCCAGTACTTC.

This clone was counted a few times. V gene TRBV7-2 combines with J gene TRBJ2-3; no clear D gene. The CDR3 has 12 residues. Trimming left V 4 bases short and J 2 bases short, with 4 bases between. CDR1 SGHTA and CDR2 FQGNSA come from the germline V gene. CDR3 DNA: TGTGCCAGCAGCTACTCCACAGATACGCAGTATTTT. Translated: CASSYSTDTQYF.

The chain combines TRBV12-5 with TRBJ2-2, with D hard to call. The V gene lost 1 base and the J gene lost 3 bases, with 3 bases spanning the gap. The CDR3 contains 13 residues. Germline lookup yields CDR1 LGHNT and CDR2 FRNRAP. CDR3 DNA sequence: TGTGCTAGTGGTTTGGCCTACACCGGGGAGCTGTTTTTT. It codes for CASGLAYTGELFF.

Comment on this clone: This may come from a read error, since a much larger clone is one base off. The rearrangement uses TRBV19 and TRBJ2-2, with 7 bases lining up with TRBD1. V lost 5 bases, J lost 4 bases, and 7 bases stayed unmatched. In germline, CDR1 is LNHDA, CDR2 SQIVND (reference sequence). The CDR3 has 15 residues. The CDR3: CASSVGQSSTGELFF. DNA for the CDR3: TGTGCCAGTAGTGTGGGACAGTCAAGCACCGGGGAGCTGTTTTTT.

This clone was counted once. This chain connects TRBV28 to TRBJ1-2, with D tentatively TRBD1 (5 bases). The ends were cut back, 2 bases at V and 7 bases at J, with 11 bases in the middle. Germline loops: CDR1 MDHEN, CDR2 SYDVKM. The length of the CDR3 is 13 residues. CDR3 sequence reads: CASSLTRVVGYTF. As DNA, the CDR3 is TGTGCCAGCAGTTTAACCAGGGTGGTTGGCTACACCTTC.

Points on this clone: One end of the junction is discordant with germline, which a read error may explain. The chain has TRBV7-9 and TRBJ2-2, with D perhaps assigned TRBD1 or TRBD2 (5 bases each). Germline V CDR1 and CDR2: SEHNR, FQNEAQ (reference sequence). CDR3 length: 17 residues. CDR3: CASSQGTGPTQTGELFF. The CDR3 region has the DNA TGCGCCAGCAGCCAAGGTACGGGACCGACACAAACCGGGGAGCTGTTTTTT.

V and J are TRBV28 and TRBJ2-7, with 7 bases matching TRBD2. J was trimmed by 2 bases and V by 7 bases; bases with no gene match: 14. CDR1 MDHEN and CDR2 SYDVKM come from the germline V gene. The CDR3 covers 16 residues. The CDR3 nucleotides read TGTGCCAGCATCAACAGCGGGGCCCTGAGAACCTACGAGCAGTACTTC. Translating it yields CASINSGALRTYEQYF.

This clone has only a few counts. The rearrangement joins TRBV7-2 to TRBJ2-7; no firm D call. The CDR3 length is 14 residues. Trimming pared 1 base from V and 3 bases from J, leaving 10 bases between. CDR1 and CDR2 from the germline V gene are SGHTA and FQGNSA. The CDR3 DNA follows: TGTGCCAGCAGCTTAGGGCAGAAACACTACGAGCAGTACTTC. It codes for CASSLGQKHYEQYF.

The chain carries TRBV7-2 and TRBJ1-5, with D uncertain. Per germline, CDR1 SGHTA and CDR2 FQGNSA. V dropped 0 bases and J dropped 6 bases, with 12 bases sitting between them. The CDR3 totals 15 residues. The DNA of the CDR3 is TGTGCCAGCAGCTTAGCGGGCAGGACGGGTCAGCCCCAGCATTTT. Translated, it gives CASSLAGRTGQPQHF.

Written as DNA, the CDR3 is TGTGCCAGCAGCCGGGGGCCCGACGGGGATACGCAGTATTTT. Protein product: CASSRGPDGDTQYF. This chain connects TRBV5-4 to TRBJ2-3; D tentatively fits TRBD1 or TRBD2 (6 bases each). The germline gives CDR1 SGHNT, CDR2 YYREEE (reference sequence). V was shortened by 4 bases and J by 6 bases, with 15 bases between the two germline ends. The CDR3 extends over 14 amino acids.

This chain links TRBV6-5 with TRBJ1-1; possible D gene TRBD1, 5 bases. Germline CDR1 and CDR2: MNHEY and SVGAGI. The CDR3 extends over 15 amino acids. Trimming left V 2 bases short and J 4 bases short, with 14 bases between. In DNA, the CDR3 is TGTGCCAGCAGTTACCGGGCAGGGAGCAGCACTGAAGCTTTCTTT. Protein sequence: CASSYRAGSSTEAFF.

The genes are TRBV30 and TRBJ1-2, with a possible D match to TRBD1 (5 bases). CDR3 length equals 14 residues. Germline CDR1 GTSNPN, CDR2 SVGIG (reference sequence). V was pared by 0 bases and J by 8 bases, with 16 bases between. This chain's CDR3 is CAWSVGHTPGGYTF. The CDR3, as DNA: TGTGCCTGGAGTGTAGGACACACCCCCGGGGGCTACACCTTC.

This clone was counted only a few times. Other DNA sequences in this sample translate to the same CDR3. The rearrangement links TRBV30 to TRBJ1-1, with TRBD1 as a possible D gene (5 bases). Germline CDR1 and CDR2: GTSNPN and SVGIG (reference sequence). V was pared by 4 bases and J by 2 bases, with 8 bases between. The CDR3 totals 12 residues. CDR3 coding DNA: TGTGCCTGGACCCAGGGCAACACTGAAGCTTTCTTT. Its translation: CAWTQGNTEAFF.

This clone appeared a few times. Other DNA sequences in the sample encode the same CDR3. The chain links TRBV2 to TRBJ2-3; no firm D call. CDR3 length equals 12 residues. Germline lookup yields CDR1 SNHLY and CDR2 FYNNEI. V dropped 4 bases and J dropped 2 bases, with 4 bases sitting between them. CDR3 nucleotide sequence: TGTGCCAGCAGTGGAGACACAGATACGCAGTATTTT. Protein product: CASSGDTDTQYF.

As concerns this clone: Other DNA sequences from this sample encode an identical CDR3 as well. The chain joins TRBV10-3 to TRBJ2-5; 8 bases match TRBD1. Unmatched junction bases numbered 3, after V lost 4 bases and J lost 5 bases. Germline V gene data show CDR1 as ENHRY and CDR2 as SYGVKD. This CDR3 comprises 13 residues. The CDR3 sequence: CAISGQGAETQYF. The DNA for the CDR3 is TGTGCCATCAGTGGGCAGGGGGCTGAGACCCAGTACTTC.

The chain has TRBV5-6 and TRBJ2-2; D is ambiguous. Trimming removed 0 bases at V and 6 bases at J, with 6 bases between. The CDR3 is 13 amino acids. CDR1 SGHDT and CDR2 YYEEEE come from the germline V gene. The CDR3 DNA follows: TGTGCCAGCAGCTTGGTAGCCGCCGGGGAGCTGTTTTTT. Amino acid sequence: CASSLVAAGELFF.

This clone was observed a single time. The V and J genes are TRBV7-3 and TRBJ2-5; D is perhaps TRBD2 (5 bases). V was clipped by 6 bases and J by 2 bases, with 16 bases between them. The germline V gene has CDR1 SGHTA and CDR2 FQGTGA. CDR3 length equals 15 residues. CDR3 protein: CASSGRATTQETQYF. The CDR3 nucleotides read TGTGCCAGCAGTGGGCGGGCTACCACTCAAGAGACCCAGTACTTC.

This clone was found many times. This chain uses TRBV4-1 with TRBJ1-3; D is unresolved. The CDR3 runs to 15 residues. The germline CDR1 and CDR2 sequences are MGHRA and YSYEKL. Trimming left V 0 bases short and J 0 bases short, with 6 bases between. The CDR3 loop is CASSQEQFSGNTIYF. The CDR3 DNA reads TGCGCCAGCAGCCAAGAACAGTTCTCTGGAAACACCATATATTTT.

This clone has more than one count but fewer than ten. The genes are TRBV11-3 and TRBJ2-1, with D hard to call. V was clipped by 4 bases and J by 4 bases, with 8 bases between them. The CDR3 has 13 residues. Germline V gene data show CDR1 as SGHNT and CDR2 as YENEEA. The CDR3 reads CASSSDAYNEQFF. CDR3 nucleotides: TGTGCCAGCAGCTCCGACGCTTACAATGAGCAGTTCTTC.

This chain joins TRBV11-2 and TRBJ2-2, with TRBD2 as a possible D gene (5 bases). From germline, CDR1 is SGHAT and CDR2 FQNNGV. The CDR3 is made up of 18 amino acids. V dropped 4 bases and J dropped 0 bases, with 18 bases sitting between them. The CDR3 DNA reads TGTGCCAGCAGCTCTTTCGGGGAAATACAGACGAACACCGGGGAGCTGTTTTTT. Amino acids: CASSSFGEIQTNTGELFF.

Notes on this clone: The identical CDR3 is also encoded by other nucleotide sequences in the sample. The gene calls are TRBV5-1 and TRBJ1-2; D call uncertain. Trimming shortened V by 2 bases and J by 1 base, and 6 bases separated the two germline ends. The CDR3 extends over 13 amino acids. Germline values: CDR1 SGHRS, CDR2 YFSETQ. The DNA for the CDR3 is TGCGCCAGCAGCTTAGGCAGTAACTATGGCTACACCTTC. This gives the protein CASSLGSNYGYTF.